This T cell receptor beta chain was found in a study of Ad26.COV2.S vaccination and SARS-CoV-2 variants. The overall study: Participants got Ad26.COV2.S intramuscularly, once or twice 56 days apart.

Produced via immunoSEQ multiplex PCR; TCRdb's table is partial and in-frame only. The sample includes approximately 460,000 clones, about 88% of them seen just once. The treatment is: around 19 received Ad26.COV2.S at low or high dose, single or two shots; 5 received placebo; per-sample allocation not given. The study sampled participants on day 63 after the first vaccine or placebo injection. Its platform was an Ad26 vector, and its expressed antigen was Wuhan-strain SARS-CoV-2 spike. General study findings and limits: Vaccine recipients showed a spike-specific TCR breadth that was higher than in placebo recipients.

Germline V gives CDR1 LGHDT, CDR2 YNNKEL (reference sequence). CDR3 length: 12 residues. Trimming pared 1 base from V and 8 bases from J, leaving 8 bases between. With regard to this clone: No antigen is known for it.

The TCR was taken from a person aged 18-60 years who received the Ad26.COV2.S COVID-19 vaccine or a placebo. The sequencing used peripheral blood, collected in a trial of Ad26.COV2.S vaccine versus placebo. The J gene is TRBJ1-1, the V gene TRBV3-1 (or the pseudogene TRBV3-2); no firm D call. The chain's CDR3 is CASSQAGTEAFF. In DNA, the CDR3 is TGTGCCAGCAGCCAAGCGGGCACAGAAGCTTTCTTT.